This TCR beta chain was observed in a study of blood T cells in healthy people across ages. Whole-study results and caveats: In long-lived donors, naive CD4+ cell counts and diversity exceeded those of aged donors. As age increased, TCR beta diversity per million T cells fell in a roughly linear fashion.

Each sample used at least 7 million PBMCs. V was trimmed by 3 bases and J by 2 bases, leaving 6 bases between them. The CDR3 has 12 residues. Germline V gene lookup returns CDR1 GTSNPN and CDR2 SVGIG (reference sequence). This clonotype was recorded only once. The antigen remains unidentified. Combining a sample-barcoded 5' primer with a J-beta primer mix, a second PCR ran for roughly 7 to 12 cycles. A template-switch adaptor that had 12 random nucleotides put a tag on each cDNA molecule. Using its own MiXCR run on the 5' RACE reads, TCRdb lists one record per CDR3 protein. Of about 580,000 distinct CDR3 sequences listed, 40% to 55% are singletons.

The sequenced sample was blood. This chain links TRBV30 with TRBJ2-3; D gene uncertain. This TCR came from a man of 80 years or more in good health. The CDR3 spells CAWSEDTDTQYF. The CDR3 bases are TGTGCCTGGAGCGAGGACACAGATACGCAGTATTTT.